Below are 30 T cell receptor beta chains sequenced from a single sample in a study of blood T cell repertoires in COVID-19. Some clones are missing from TCRdb's copy, which holds only in-frame ones; the method was immunoSEQ multiplex PCR. This sample has some 130,000 clones, with roughly 83% found just once. Sequencing used PBMCs or T cells enriched from blood (not recorded which). These receptors originate from a man between 35 and 55 years old with acute COVID-19.

This clone occurred a few times. This chain joins TRBV4-1 and TRBJ1-3, with 7 bases aligning to TRBD1. The CDR3 has 16 residues. V dropped 3 bases and J dropped 0; count of bases not matched to a gene: 5. Germline values: CDR1 MGHRA, CDR2 YSYEKL. In DNA form, the CDR3 reads TGCGCCAGCAGCCACGGACAGGCGGACTCTGGAAACACCATATATTTT. Protein sequence: CASSHGQADSGNTIYF.

The chain uses TRBV7-9 and TRBJ2-3, with D unresolved. Germline lookup yields CDR1 SEHNR and CDR2 FQNEAQ (reference sequence). The CDR3 runs to 12 residues. Deletions cut 6 bases from V and 2 bases from J, with 6 bases between. The CDR3 coding sequence is TGTGCCAGCAGTTTACTCACAGATACGCAGTATTTT. It encodes CASSLLTDTQYF. Using reference TRBV7-9 and TRBJ2-3 for the parts outside the CDR3, the full variable domain is DTGVSQNPRHKITKRGQNVTFRCDPISEHNRLYWYRQTLGQGPEFLTYFQNEAQLEKSRLLSDRFSAERPKGSFSTLEIQRTEQGDSAMYLCASSLLTDTQYFGPGTRLTVL.

The chain combines TRBV11-3 with TRBJ2-1; 12 positions match TRBD1. The V segment lost 5 bases and the J segment 7 bases; nucleotides outside the gene matches: 12. The CDR3 spans 17 residues. Germline V lookup: CDR1 SGHNT, CDR2 YENEEA. CDR3 DNA: TGTGCCAGCAGCACCCGGGACAGGGGGCATCTAGGAAATGAGCAGTTCTTC. Its translation is CASSTRDRGHLGNEQFF.

This rearrangement joins TRBV2 to TRBJ2-5, with D unresolved. The germline V and J ends were trimmed by 8 bases and 5 bases, with 15 bases remaining between them. Germline V gives CDR1 SNHLY, CDR2 FYNNEI. The CDR3 sequence is 13 residues long. CDR3 sequence (DNA): TGTGCCAGCTGCCGTGAACGGCGGGAGACCCAGTACTTC. The encoded protein is CASCRERRETQYF.

The rearrangement uses TRBV4-1 and TRBJ2-1; D is possibly TRBD2 (6 bases). The V gene's germline CDR1 is MGHRA and CDR2 YSYEKL. Trimming removed 3 bases at V and 7 bases at J, with 13 bases between. This CDR3 contains 14 residues. CDR3 protein: CASSQGPSANEQFF. The CDR3 coding sequence is TGCGCCAGCAGCCAGGGGCCTAGCGCGAATGAGCAGTTCTTC.

This chain joins TRBV27 and TRBJ2-1, with 8 bases matching TRBD2. CDR3 length: 16 amino acids. Germline CDR1 is MNHEY and CDR2 is SMNVEV (reference sequence). The V and J ends lost 8 bases and 0 bases, in that order; junction bases with no gene match: 9. The CDR3 DNA reads TGTGCCAGCCGTCGGGGGGGTCTGAGCTCCTACAATGAGCAGTTCTTC. Its translation: CASRRGGLSSYNEQFF.

V and J are TRBV3-1 (or the pseudogene TRBV3-2) and TRBJ2-7, with a tentative D call TRBD2 (5 bases). Germline assignment: CDR1 LGHDT and CDR2 YNNKEL (reference sequence). The CDR3 is made up of 13 amino acids. Trimming shortened V by 0 bases and J by 5 bases, and 8 bases separated the two germline ends. The CDR3 nucleotides read TGTGCCAGCAGCCAAGAGGCGAGGGACGAGCAGTACTTC. This translates into CASSQEARDEQYF.

The rearrangement links TRBV3-1 (or the pseudogene TRBV3-2) to TRBJ2-3; 13 positions match TRBD2. The J segment lost 0 bases and the V segment lost 5 bases, leaving 8 bases of the junction unmatched. The CDR3 sequence is 18 residues long. Germline-derived CDR1 and CDR2 are LGHDT and YNNKEL (reference sequence). The CDR3 loop reads CASSEGTSGESSTDTQYF. CDR3 DNA: TGTGCCAGCAGCGAAGGGACTAGCGGGGAATCTAGCACAGATACGCAGTATTTT.

This clone has a single count. CDR3 DNA sequence: TGTGCCAGCAGCCAGGGACATAGCAATCAGCCCCAGCATTTT. Residues: CASSQGHSNQPQHF. V gene TRBV3-1 (or the pseudogene TRBV3-2) combines with J gene TRBJ1-5, with TRBD1 as a possible D gene (6 bases). CDR3 length: 14 amino acids. Deletions cut 3 bases from V and 0 bases from J, with 6 bases between. Germline values: CDR1 LGHDT, CDR2 YNNKEL (reference sequence).

This chain connects TRBV15 to TRBJ1-1; tentative D call: TRBD1 (6 bases). This CDR3 is 17 amino acids long. CDR1 and CDR2 from the germline V gene are LNHNV and YYDKDF (reference sequence). V was cut by 0 bases and J by 0 bases, with 14 bases left in between. The chain's CDR3 is CATSRDPRQAVNTEAFF. DNA of the CDR3: TGTGCCACCAGCAGAGATCCGCGACAGGCCGTGAACACTGAAGCTTTCTTT.

The chain couples TRBV9 to TRBJ2-1; 8 positions match TRBD2. Germline CDR1 and CDR2: SGDLS and YYNGEE. The ends lost 0 bases at V and 5 bases at J; junction bases unmatched: 1. The CDR3 consists of 14 residues. The DNA of the CDR3 is TGTGCCAGCAGCGTAGAACTAGCGGACAATGAGCAGTTCTTC. It yields the protein CASSVELADNEQFF.

This chain connects TRBV11-2 to TRBJ2-5; weak D call: TRBD1 (5 bases). CDR1 is SGHAT and CDR2 is FQNNGV in the germline V gene. The CDR3 covers 14 residues. Trimming removed 2 bases at V and 5 bases at J, with 12 bases between. The CDR3 coding sequence is TGTGCCAGCAGCTTAAATGGGGCTGGGGAGACCCAGTACTTC. Amino acids: CASSLNGAGETQYF.

The rearrangement joins TRBV28 to TRBJ2-6, with unresolved D. Germline assignment: CDR1 MDHEN and CDR2 SYDVKM. The CDR3 totals 14 residues. The V gene lost 8 bases and the J gene lost 4 bases, with 12 bases spanning the gap. The CDR3 region is CASSNLGGANVLTF. CDR3 sequence (DNA): TGTGCCAGCTCCAACTTGGGCGGGGCCAACGTCCTGACTTTC.

The chain recombines TRBV6-5 with TRBJ1-2, with D possibly being TRBD1 (6 bases). Germline V gene data show CDR1 as MNHEY and CDR2 as SVGAGI. The CDR3 sequence is 15 residues long. V was trimmed by 6 bases and J by 4 bases, leaving 18 bases between them. The CDR3 DNA follows: TGTGCCAGCAGCGGGACACAACGGTGGGGCTATGGCTACACCTTC. This sequence encodes CASSGTQRWGYGYTF.

The V gene is TRBV11-2, the J gene TRBJ1-1; D perhaps matches TRBD1 (5 bases). In germline, CDR1 is SGHAT, CDR2 FQNNGV. This CDR3 has 14 amino acids. Deletions cut 4 bases from V and 2 bases from J, with 11 bases between. CDR3 sequence: CASSSETDNTEAFF. The CDR3, as DNA: TGTGCCAGCAGCTCCGAGACAGACAACACTGAAGCTTTCTTT.

The gene calls are TRBV28 and TRBJ1-1, with 8 bases that match TRBD1. V lost 5 bases, J lost 11 bases, and 4 bases stayed unmatched. Per the germline V gene, CDR1 is MDHEN and CDR2 is SYDVKM. This CDR3 contains 11 residues. The CDR3 sequence: CASSARGPAFF. CDR3 nucleotides: TGTGCCAGCAGTGCCAGGGGGCCCGCTTTCTTT.

The chain has TRBV19 and TRBJ1-1, with D perhaps TRBD1 (6 bases). Germline V gene sequence: CDR1 LNHDA, CDR2 SQIVND (reference sequence). The V end lost 5 bases, the J end lost 1 base, and 14 bases lay between the germline ends. The CDR3 consists of 15 residues. In DNA, the CDR3 is TGTGCCAGTAGTCCCCAGGGACACTCGAACACTGAAGCTTTCTTT. Translation gives CASSPQGHSNTEAFF.

The count of this clone is one. In DNA form, the CDR3 reads TGTGCCAGCAGTGGCGGGGTCCACGAGCAGTACTTC. Its protein is CASSGGVHEQYF. The chain links TRBV7-9 to TRBJ2-7, with a weak D call TRBD2 (6 bases). The germline V and J ends were trimmed by 6 bases and 5 bases, with 11 bases remaining between them. CDR1 SEHNR and CDR2 FQNEAQ come from the germline V gene (reference sequence). The CDR3 covers 12 residues.

Remarks on this clone: The sample holds other DNA sequences that translate to the same CDR3. The V and J genes are TRBV6-5 and TRBJ1-1; possible D gene TRBD1, 5 bases. The CDR3 is 13 amino acids. V lost 5 bases and J 4 bases, leaving 11 bases between the germline ends. CDR1 is MNHEY, CDR2 SVGAGI, per germline. The CDR3 protein is CASSRTGGTEAFF. The DNA for the CDR3 is TGTGCCAGCAGTCGAACAGGTGGCACTGAAGCTTTCTTT.

The chain links TRBV6-5 to TRBJ1-1; D is ambiguous. The CDR3 contains 13 residues. Germline CDR1 reads MNHEY; CDR2 reads SVGAGI. The V end lost 5 bases, the J end lost 4 bases, and 11 bases lay between the germline ends. Here the CDR3 DNA reads TGTGCCAGCAGTCGAGAAGGAGGCACTGAAGCTTTCTTT. Amino acid sequence: CASSREGGTEAFF.

This chain joins TRBV3-1 (or the pseudogene TRBV3-2) and TRBJ2-1, with 11 bases identical to TRBD2. Germline lookup yields CDR1 LGHDT and CDR2 YNNKEL (reference sequence). V lost 1 base, J lost 6 bases, and 5 bases stayed unmatched. The CDR3 totals 16 residues. The CDR3 nucleotides read TGTGCCAGCAGCCAAGTAGGGACTAGCGGTTCCAATGAGCAGTTCTTC. Translating gives CASSQVGTSGSNEQFF.

The chain couples TRBV10-3 to TRBJ2-1; TRBD2 aligns across 11 bases. The germline V gene encodes CDR1 ENHRY and CDR2 SYGVKD. Trimming took 7 bases from V and 8 from J; bases not matched to a gene: 7. This CDR3 has 14 amino acids. This CDR3 is CAIKASGRTDEQFF. As DNA, the CDR3 is TGTGCCATCAAGGCTAGCGGGAGGACAGATGAGCAGTTCTTC.

The chain has TRBV5-6 and TRBJ2-2; maybe TRBD1 (5 bases). The CDR3 totals 15 residues. V dropped 2 bases and J dropped 5 bases, with 13 bases sitting between them. Germline V lookup: CDR1 SGHDT, CDR2 YYEEEE. The CDR3 is CASSLGALFTGELFF. The CDR3 nucleotides are TGTGCCAGCAGCTTAGGGGCCCTCTTTACCGGGGAGCTGTTTTTT. The full variable domain, completed using reference TRBV5-6 and TRBJ2-2, is DAGVTQSPTHLIKTRGQQVTLRCSPKSGHDTVSWYQQALGQGPQFIFQYYEEEERQRGNFPDRFSGHQFPNYSSELNVNALLLGDSALYLCASSLGALFTGELFFGEGSRLTVL.

The chain uses TRBV6-6 and TRBJ1-5; 7 bases line up with TRBD1. The germline gives CDR1 MNHNY, CDR2 SVGAGI (reference sequence). Trimming removed 0 bases from V and 5 bases from J; junction bases left unmatched: 4. The CDR3 spans 15 residues. The CDR3 protein is CASSYSGTEYQPQHF. The CDR3 bases are TGTGCCAGCAGTTACTCAGGGACAGAGTATCAGCCCCAGCATTTT.

This clone has only a few counts. V usage is TRBV7-2 and J usage is TRBJ2-7; D may be TRBD2 (5 bases). V shed 5 bases and J shed 5 bases, with 19 bases lying between them. Germline CDR1 is SGHTA and CDR2 is FQGNSA. The CDR3 loop spans 15 amino acids. CDR3 protein: CASSQEGGFSNEQYF. CDR3 DNA sequence: TGTGCCAGCAGCCAAGAGGGCGGGTTTTCCAACGAGCAGTACTTC.

The chain couples TRBV27 to TRBJ2-7; D may be TRBD2 (5 bases). From germline, CDR1 is MNHEY and CDR2 SMNVEV (reference sequence). The germline V and J ends were trimmed by 2 bases and 6 bases, with 17 bases remaining between them. CDR3 length: 15 residues. This chain's CDR3 is CASSLIPDGGGEQYF. Written as DNA, the CDR3 is TGTGCCAGCAGTTTAATCCCTGACGGAGGAGGCGAGCAGTACTTC.

The DNA of the CDR3 is TGTGCCAGCAGCTCGATAGCGGGAGGCTACGAGCAGTACTTC. Its translation is CASSSIAGGYEQYF. The chain combines TRBV11-2 with TRBJ2-7, with 10 bases lining up with TRBD2. The V segment lost 4 bases and the J segment 3 bases; nucleotides outside the gene matches: 3. The CDR3 runs 14 residues. The germline CDR1 and CDR2 sequences are SGHAT and FQNNGV.

This clone was observed a handful of times. Here the CDR3 DNA reads TGTGCCAGCAGCCCAAGGCAGGGGATGTGGGAGCAGTACTTC. It is translated as CASSPRQGMWEQYF. V usage is TRBV7-9 and J usage is TRBJ2-7, with D maybe TRBD1 (6 bases). The V gene lost 5 bases and the J gene lost 7 bases, with 18 bases spanning the gap. CDR1 and CDR2 (germline): SEHNR, FQNEAQ (reference sequence). The CDR3 runs 14 residues. The variable domain in full, with the rest retrieved from reference TRBV7-9 and TRBJ2-7, is DTGVSQNPRHKITKRGQNVTFRCDPISEHNRLYWYRQTLGQGPEFLTYFQNEAQLEKSRLLSDRFSAERPKGSFSTLEIQRTEQGDSAMYLCASSPRQGMWEQYFGPGTRLTVT.

Written as DNA, the CDR3 is TGCAGCGTTGAAGGAATCCGGGACAGGGGGTTTACAGATACGCAGTATTTT. Translating it yields CSVEGIRDRGFTDTQYF. J is TRBJ2-3 and V is TRBV29-1; TRBD1 aligns across 11 bases. The CDR3 totals 17 residues. V was pared by 1 base and J by 3 bases, with 9 bases of the junction left unmatched. The germline CDR1 and CDR2 sequences are SQVTM and ANQGSEA.

V is TRBV5-4 and J is TRBJ1-5; TRBD1 might be the D (6 bases). Per germline, CDR1 SGHNT and CDR2 YYREEE (reference sequence). Trimming cost V 0 bases and J 3 bases, with 10 bases left between them. The CDR3 totals 15 residues. CDR3: CASSLGGGANQPQHF. The CDR3, as DNA: TGTGCCAGCAGCTTGGGTGGGGGGGCCAATCAGCCCCAGCATTTT.